Sequencing of this T cell receptor (beta chain) was carried out in a study of Graves' ophthalmopathy and Graves' hyperthyroidism. As the template, RNA transcripts were used to amplify TCR beta CDR3 regions. HTBI primers primed a first-round RT-PCR, and a second-round multiplex PCR followed. TCRdb processed the multiplex PCR reads anew with MiXCR; each CDR3 protein has one entry. The sample has 350,000 or so distinct CDR3 sequences, roughly 15% seen once. This clonotype was recorded at least ten times. Moderate-to-severe activity, CAS at least 3, NOSPECS at least 4 and duration under 3 months characterized donors with ophthalmopathy. The evidence that diagnosis relied on was clinical symptoms, serum thyroxine, TRAb, thyroid ultrasound and orbital computed tomography. The ends lost 3 bases at V and 1 base at J; junction bases unmatched: 4. The CDR3 is 15 residues long. Per the germline V gene, CDR1 is KGHDR and CDR2 is SFDVKD.

The chain combines TRBV24-1 with TRBJ2-5; 7 positions agree with TRBD2. Sequenced sample: peripheral blood. The receptor comes from an adult man with Graves' ophthalmopathy. The CDR3 sequence: CATSDRGSPQETQYF. CDR3 nucleotide sequence: TGTGCCACCAGTGATCGCGGGAGCCCCCAAGAGACCCAGTACTTC.